The rows below give T cell receptor beta chains drawn from one sample of a study of blood T cell repertoires in COVID-19. Using immunoSEQ multiplex PCR, the repertoire was profiled, and TCRdb retains in-frame clones only, with some absent. This table holds approximately 120,000 clones, 75% to 90% found once. Sequences were obtained from peripheral blood. These receptors came from a human donor in a cohort sampled during active COVID-19. The conserved cysteine and the conserved F or W are not part of the CDR3 here. Fields, in order: J gene, clone size, V gene, CDR3 protein. Clone size appears in some rows only: once, few, many, or a class for an expanded clone.

J gene: TRBJ1-1
clone size: many
V gene: TRBV19
CDR3 protein: ASSIVGQLNTEAF

J gene: TRBJ2-7
clone size: .
V gene: TRBV12-3/TRBV12-4
CDR3 protein: ASSLANEQY

J gene: TRBJ2-7
clone size: .
V gene: TRBV6-6
CDR3 protein: ASSYSNAGAAQY

J gene: TRBJ2-4
clone size: .
V gene: TRBV4-1
CDR3 protein: ASSRQGLAKNIQY

J gene: TRBJ2-2
clone size: .
V gene: TRBV25-1
CDR3 protein: ASTTGAVGELF

J gene: TRBJ1-1
clone size: .
V gene: TRBV11-2
CDR3 protein: ASSPWGGLTEAF

J gene: TRBJ2-5
clone size: .
V gene: TRBV7-9
CDR3 protein: ASSLGGLAGQETQY

J gene: TRBJ1-1
clone size: few
V gene: TRBV27
CDR3 protein: ASRYYTTTGGITEAF

J gene: TRBJ2-7
clone size: .
V gene: TRBV3-1/TRBV3-2
CDR3 protein: ASSQARDTSYEQY

J gene: TRBJ1-1
clone size: .
V gene: TRBV28
CDR3 protein: ASTRDRFTEAF

J gene: TRBJ2-2
clone size: .
V gene: TRBV5-8
CDR3 protein: ASSLRFSRGLF

J gene: TRBJ2-5
clone size: .
V gene: TRBV11-2
CDR3 protein: ASSPLSGGETQY